This TCR beta chain was profiled in a study of T cells in Graves' hyperthyroidism and ophthalmopathy. The V end lost 7 bases, the J end lost 2 bases, and 10 bases lay between the germline ends. Germline assignment: CDR1 MNHEY and CDR2 SVGEGT. There are 13 residues in the CDR3. Of note for this clonotype: Its target is unknown.

RNA transcripts served as the template for amplifying TCR beta CDR3 regions. Carried out on the TCR CDR3, a first-round RT-PCR used the HTBI primer set. Via MiXCR, TCRdb re-called the multiplex PCR reads, giving one row per CDR3 protein. The sample yields about 210,000 distinct CDR3 sequences, roughly 17% seen once. Points from the study as a whole: Ophthalmopathy cases were set apart from stable hyperthyroidism by a 13 V-J model. Blood held most thyroid clonotypes expanded above 0.001 frequency.

Material for sequencing was blood. The TCR was taken from a man between 50 and 59 years old with Graves' hyperthyroidism. The V and J genes are TRBV6-2 or TRBV6-3 and TRBJ2-3; D possibly corresponds to TRBD1 (5 bases). CDR3 sequence (DNA): TGTGCCAGCACAAGGGGAAACACAGATACGCAGTATTTT. It encodes CASTRGNTDTQYF.